This T cell receptor (beta chain) is drawn from a study of blood T cell repertoires in COVID-19. In the study overall: Some COVID-19 samples were acute and others convalescent; all came from the United States, Italy and Spain. Nucleic acid was either cDNA or gDNA, and it came from T cells, B-cell-depleted T cells, or PBMCs.

In the study's own analysis: Estimation of nucleated cell counts was performed using reference gene primer amplification. Produced via immunoSEQ multiplex PCR; TCRdb's table is partial and in-frame only. Clonal size and the V and J genes are those of that table, whereas D and trimming came from the DNA. This table holds some 130,000 clones, approximately 90% found once. Only a few counts were recorded for this clone. The material sequenced was peripheral blood. This receptor was taken from a man in his 70s with active COVID-19.

The CDR3 DNA reads as TGTGCCAGCAGTCAGCAGGGGGCTCGCGAGCAGTACTTC. It yields the protein CASSQQGAREQYF. This chain joins TRBV5-4 and TRBJ2-7, with TRBD1 matching over 8 bases. Germline CDR1 reads SGHNT; CDR2 reads YYREEE (reference sequence). This CDR3 region has 13 residues. V shed 5 bases and J 6 bases; nucleotides not matched to a gene: 7.